This is a list of T cell receptor beta chains from one sample in a study of OX40 agonist ivuxolimab in advanced cancers. Clones were read by immunoSEQ multiplex PCR, and TCRdb kept only the in-frame ones, dropping some. The sample yields fewer than 55,000 clones, around four fifths seen once. The sample was CD4+ or CD8+ T cells sorted from blood, taken in a trial of the OX40 agonist ivuxolimab. The source of these receptors is an adult with an advanced solid tumor such as melanoma, head and neck, liver or kidney cancer. CDR3s include the opening cysteine and the closing phenylalanine or tryptophan. Fields, in order: J gene, V gene, CDR3 protein.

j_gene: TRBJ2-2
v_gene: TRBV27
CDR3aa: CASSYDLAVGTGELFF

j_gene: TRBJ2-7
v_gene: TRBV28
CDR3aa: CASSLENTHYEQYF

j_gene: TRBJ1-1
v_gene: TRBV27
CDR3aa: CASSFANTEAFF

j_gene: TRBJ2-5
v_gene: TRBV7-8
CDR3aa: CASSPRDAIPPQETQYF

j_gene: TRBJ1-4
v_gene: TRBV4-3
CDR3aa: CASSQDRAGAGPNEKLFF

j_gene: TRBJ2-7
v_gene: TRBV29-1
CDR3aa: CSARTSGRLYEQYF

j_gene: TRBJ2-1
v_gene: TRBV19
CDR3aa: CASSPWGSKTNEQFF

j_gene: TRBJ1-2
v_gene: TRBV19
CDR3aa: CASNGEYGYTF

j_gene: TRBJ2-1
v_gene: TRBV5-4
CDR3aa: CASSLAGAGAWEQFF

j_gene: TRBJ1-6
v_gene: TRBV27
CDR3aa: CASIPVGSLKGSPLHF

j_gene: TRBJ2-5
v_gene: TRBV7-6
CDR3aa: CASSPQTSGEETQYF

j_gene: TRBJ1-5
v_gene: TRBV6-1
CDR3aa: CASSADGQGGQPQHF

j_gene: TRBJ1-4
v_gene: TRBV19
CDR3aa: CASSIWRAPGEKLFF

j_gene: TRBJ2-7
v_gene: TRBV19
CDR3aa: CASDLLTGGDEQYF

j_gene: TRBJ2-2
v_gene: TRBV5-6
CDR3aa: CASSHLTSGGATGELFF

j_gene: TRBJ2-2
v_gene: TRBV6-5
CDR3aa: CASSYSTTGSGELFF

j_gene: TRBJ2-3
v_gene: TRBV5-1
CDR3aa: CASSLLSVETDTQYF

j_gene: TRBJ2-7
v_gene: TRBV10-2
CDR3aa: CASSEWRGEQYF

j_gene: TRBJ1-2
v_gene: TRBV28
CDR3aa: CASSFGGSNYGYTF

j_gene: TRBJ1-5
v_gene: TRBV28
CDR3aa: CASSLRAGGNQPQHF

j_gene: TRBJ2-7
v_gene: TRBV4-1
CDR3aa: CASSQGTTYEQYF

j_gene: TRBJ1-5
v_gene: TRBV11-1
CDR3aa: CASSLSGGGQPQHF

j_gene: TRBJ2-7
v_gene: TRBV7-6
CDR3aa: CASSPGQGVNEQYF

j_gene: TRBJ2-1
v_gene: TRBV19
CDR3aa: CASSPQTLARNEQFF

j_gene: TRBJ2-4
v_gene: TRBV28
CDR3aa: CASSSNLAGAKNIQYF

j_gene: TRBJ2-2
v_gene: TRBV6-4
CDR3aa: CASSEGATGELFF

j_gene: TRBJ1-6
v_gene: TRBV6-6
CDR3aa: CASSSPGGPYNSPLHF

j_gene: TRBJ2-3
v_gene: TRBV4-1
CDR3aa: CASGIDGDTQYF

j_gene: TRBJ2-5
v_gene: TRBV6-4
CDR3aa: CASSADRGGIETQYF

j_gene: TRBJ1-2
v_gene: TRBV5-4
CDR3aa: CASSLDRTSHYGYTF

j_gene: TRBJ1-2
v_gene: TRBV5-8
CDR3aa: CASSFLTEFNYGYTF

j_gene: TRBJ1-3
v_gene: TRBV28
CDR3aa: CASSLLQGNTIYF

j_gene: TRBJ2-1
v_gene: TRBV19
CDR3aa: CASSISGAGRYNEQFF

j_gene: TRBJ1-1
v_gene: TRBV4-3
CDR3aa: CASSQEGMLNTEAFF

j_gene: TRBJ2-7
v_gene: TRBV5-1
CDR3aa: CASSPVTGHYEQYF

j_gene: TRBJ2-7
v_gene: TRBV5-4
CDR3aa: CASSHRDRNYEQYF

j_gene: TRBJ2-1
v_gene: TRBV5-6
CDR3aa: CASSLVGYEQFF

j_gene: TRBJ1-2
v_gene: TRBV9
CDR3aa: CASSAHWRGQGYGYTF

j_gene: TRBJ2-7
v_gene: TRBV6-1
CDR3aa: CATAQGAPYEQYF

j_gene: TRBJ2-7
v_gene: TRBV7-9
CDR3aa: CASSSPDRGLDEQYF

j_gene: TRBJ2-1
v_gene: TRBV19
CDR3aa: CASSILGGNEQFF

j_gene: TRBJ2-3
v_gene: TRBV27
CDR3aa: CASSYRAGSTDTQYF

j_gene: TRBJ2-1
v_gene: TRBV9
CDR3aa: CASSGDEQFF

j_gene: TRBJ2-7
v_gene: TRBV27
CDR3aa: CASSPVVGPYEQYF

j_gene: TRBJ1-1
v_gene: TRBV4-2
CDR3aa: CASSQGNTEAFF

j_gene: TRBJ1-2
v_gene: TRBV7-2
CDR3aa: CAIGGVGGKGYTF

j_gene: TRBJ2-7
v_gene: TRBV6-5
CDR3aa: CASSSPPEDEQYF

j_gene: TRBJ2-2
v_gene: TRBV7-9
CDR3aa: CASTPGQGDTGELFF

j_gene: TRBJ1-2
v_gene: TRBV6-6
CDR3aa: CASSYLTGVASGYTF

j_gene: TRBJ2-7
v_gene: TRBV19
CDR3aa: CASSMTTARKYEQYF

j_gene: TRBJ2-1
v_gene: TRBV15
CDR3aa: CATSRAYLDNEQFF